These T cell receptor beta chains were read from a single sample in a study of CD8+ T cells in alopecia areata. Assay used: immunoSEQ multiplex PCR; TCRdb lists only in-frame clones, some missing. The table includes about 190,000 clones, around 66% detected once. The sample was CD4+ T cells sorted from blood, taken at week 4, from a patient treated with tofacitinib. The receptor source for this set is a human donor with alopecia areata. CDR3s leave out the opening cysteine and the closing phenylalanine or tryptophan. Clone sizes are given selectively: once, few, many, or a class where the clone is expanded.

v_call: TRBV29-1
j_call: TRBJ2-7
clone_size: NA
cdr3_aa: SVARDKASYEQY

v_call: TRBV6-6
j_call: TRBJ2-7
clone_size: NA
cdr3_aa: ASSSAPYEQY

v_call: TRBV19
j_call: TRBJ2-5
clone_size: NA
cdr3_aa: ASSALPWEGLQETQY

v_call: TRBV18
j_call: TRBJ1-1
clone_size: NA
cdr3_aa: ASSPERYTEAF

v_call: TRBV2
j_call: TRBJ1-2
clone_size: NA
cdr3_aa: ASSAPGPSIGGYT

v_call: TRBV10-3
j_call: TRBJ2-7
clone_size: NA
cdr3_aa: AISGVGGGTYEQY

v_call: TRBV29-1
j_call: TRBJ2-7
clone_size: few
cdr3_aa: SVQGLVGYEQY

v_call: TRBV6-6
j_call: TRBJ1-1
clone_size: NA
cdr3_aa: ASSPQTGAEAF

v_call: TRBV14
j_call: TRBJ1-2
clone_size: NA
cdr3_aa: ASSQDGGRVRYT

v_call: TRBV10-3
j_call: TRBJ2-1
clone_size: NA
cdr3_aa: AINQPGSVQNEQF

v_call: TRBV5-1
j_call: TRBJ1-5
clone_size: NA
cdr3_aa: ASSLELGNQPQH

v_call: TRBV9
j_call: TRBJ2-3
clone_size: NA
cdr3_aa: ASSAPSSFNTDTQY

v_call: TRBV4-1
j_call: TRBJ2-5
clone_size: NA
cdr3_aa: ASSQDPAAGGRETQY

v_call: TRBV29-1
j_call: TRBJ1-2
clone_size: NA
cdr3_aa: SVEDRQSYGYT

v_call: TRBV11-2
j_call: TRBJ2-7
clone_size: NA
cdr3_aa: ASSPTSYEQY

v_call: TRBV10-3
j_call: TRBJ1-1
clone_size: NA
cdr3_aa: AISESTLGTEAF

v_call: TRBV2
j_call: TRBJ1-1
clone_size: NA
cdr3_aa: ASSVGTGNWNTEAF

v_call: TRBV9
j_call: TRBJ1-6
clone_size: NA
cdr3_aa: ASSVGQGNSPLH

v_call: TRBV29-1
j_call: TRBJ2-3
clone_size: NA
cdr3_aa: SVDDREATDTQY

v_call: TRBV7-9
j_call: TRBJ1-5
clone_size: NA
cdr3_aa: ASSLGDGQPQH

v_call: TRBV25-1
j_call: TRBJ1-3
clone_size: NA
cdr3_aa: ASGSSGNTIY

v_call: TRBV6-5
j_call: TRBJ1-2
clone_size: NA
cdr3_aa: ASYHLGGYT

v_call: TRBV7-9
j_call: TRBJ2-5
clone_size: once
cdr3_aa: ASSSQQGTQETQY

v_call: TRBV19
j_call: TRBJ1-5
clone_size: NA
cdr3_aa: ASSLDSYSNQPQH

v_call: TRBV2
j_call: TRBJ1-2
clone_size: NA
cdr3_aa: ASSKDRNYGYT

v_call: TRBV4-1
j_call: TRBJ1-1
clone_size: NA
cdr3_aa: ASSQVPGGPTEAF

v_call: TRBV5-4
j_call: TRBJ1-2
clone_size: NA
cdr3_aa: ASSLSSDGLYGYT

v_call: TRBV18
j_call: TRBJ1-1
clone_size: once
cdr3_aa: ASSPRSEGTEAF